Listed here are 28 T cell receptor beta chains from one sample, sequenced in a study of cytomegalovirus exposure and HLA in healthy donors. 13 Jbeta primers and 60 Vbeta primers were used for the PCR. The assay was immunoSEQ multiplex PCR, and TCRdb's table has in-frame clones only and misses some. The sample consists of about 110,000 clones, about 61% of them appearing once. Sequenced input: PBMCs. The receptors shown here come from a man aged 18 to 29 in good health and CMV-seropositive.

The rearrangement links TRBV27 to TRBJ1-5; D is perhaps TRBD1 (5 bases). The V end lost 2 bases, the J end lost 6 bases, and 17 bases lay between the germline ends. The CDR3 runs to 16 residues. Germline CDR1 and CDR2: MNHEY and SMNVEV (reference sequence). CDR3 bases: TGTGCCAGCAGTTTAGCAGGGCTGCTCTTTGGTCAGCCCCAGCATTTT. As protein: CASSLAGLLFGQPQHF.

The chain has TRBV4-1 and TRBJ1-2; no clear D gene. V lost 3 bases to trimming and J lost 8 bases, with 16 bases between them. Looked up from germline, CDR1 is MGHRA and CDR2 is YSYEKL. The CDR3 sequence is 14 residues long. CDR3 coding DNA: TGCGCCAGCAGCCAGAGTGATGGAGGCGTAGGCTACACCTTC. It specifies CASSQSDGGVGYTF.

This clone qualifies as medium-sized. V is TRBV11-3 and J is TRBJ1-1, with unresolved D. The CDR3 spans 14 residues. The germline gives CDR1 SGHNT, CDR2 YENEEA. Trimming took off 1 base at V and 6 bases at J, with 12 bases between the two ends. The chain's CDR3 is CASSLGGPGAEAFF. The DNA of the CDR3 is TGTGCCAGCAGCTTAGGAGGGCCAGGAGCTGAAGCTTTCTTT.

This clone was observed a few times. V and J are TRBV20-1 and TRBJ2-5, with D perhaps matching TRBD2 (5 bases). The DNA end favors TRBJ2-7, so the J call may be wrong. Germline V CDR1 and CDR2: DFQATT, SNEGSKA (reference sequence). The length of the CDR3 is 11 residues. In DNA, the CDR3 is TGCAGTGCTGTAGACTACTACGAGCAGTACTTC. It specifies CSAVDYYEQYF.

This clone was seen a single time. The rearrangement links TRBV5-1 to TRBJ2-6; a weak D match, TRBD1 (6 bases). This CDR3 is built from 15 residues. V was trimmed by 3 bases and J by 2 bases, leaving 9 bases between them. Germline loops: CDR1 SGHRS, CDR2 YFSETQ. CDR3 nucleotides: TGCGCCAGCAGCTCCAGGGGCGCTGGGGCCAACGTCCTGACTTTC. Translation: CASSSRGAGANVLTF.

This chain uses TRBV27 with TRBJ2-7; tentative D call: TRBD2 (6 bases). Looked up from germline, CDR1 is MNHEY and CDR2 is SMNVEV (reference sequence). Trimming shortened V by 3 bases and J by 2 bases, and 17 bases separated the two germline ends. The CDR3 contains 16 residues. The CDR3 DNA sequence: TGTGCCAGCAGTTTGCCGGGGGTCGGGACCCCCTACGAGCAGTACTTC. Its translation is CASSLPGVGTPYEQYF.

In DNA form, the CDR3 reads TGCGCCAGCAGCTCTTCAGGAAGAACTAACTATGGCTACACCTTC. Amino acid sequence: CASSSSGRTNYGYTF. V is TRBV5-1 and J is TRBJ1-2; no definite D call. This CDR3 has 15 amino acids. Trimming removed 3 bases from V and 0 bases from J, with 12 bases in between. Germline V gene sequence: CDR1 SGHRS, CDR2 YFSETQ.

This clone has only a few counts. The genes are TRBV4-1 and TRBJ2-7, with D tentatively TRBD2 (5 bases). V dropped 1 base and J dropped 2 bases, with 9 bases sitting between them. CDR3 length: 14 residues. Germline values: CDR1 MGHRA, CDR2 YSYEKL. The CDR3 DNA sequence: TGCGCCAGCAGCCAAGTAACAGCGGCCTACGAGCAGTACTTC. Its protein product is CASSQVTAAYEQYF.

V gene TRBV28 combines with J gene TRBJ1-1; the D gene is possibly TRBD1 (6 bases). The CDR3 has 14 residues. Trimming left V 5 bases short and J 1 base short, with 11 bases between. Germline CDR1 MDHEN, CDR2 SYDVKM. CDR3 coding DNA: TGTGCCAGCAGTCCCGGGACACCGAACACTGAAGCTTTCTTT. Encoded protein: CASSPGTPNTEAFF.

J is TRBJ2-7 and V is TRBV27; D perhaps matches TRBD1 (7 bases). Germline V gives CDR1 MNHEY, CDR2 SMNVEV (reference sequence). The CDR3 covers 14 residues. The V end lost 3 bases, the J end lost 2 bases, and 11 bases lay between the germline ends. CDR3 amino acids: CASSFGRGAYEQYV. CDR3 nucleotide sequence: TGTGCCAGCAGTTTCGGCAGGGGGGCCTACGAGCAGTACGTC.

In nucleotides, the CDR3 is TGTGCCAGCGGGTTAACAGGGAGCACAGATACGCAGTATTTT. Its protein product is CASGLTGSTDTQYF. The rearrangement joins TRBV11-3 to TRBJ2-3; a possible D gene is TRBD1 (6 bases). Trimming stripped 8 bases from V and 0 bases from J, with 12 bases between. The length of the CDR3 is 14 residues. Per germline, CDR1 SGHNT and CDR2 YENEEA.

The chain recombines TRBV6-5 with TRBJ2-7; D unresolved. The CDR3 runs to 14 residues. Germline V gene lookup returns CDR1 MNHEY and CDR2 SVGAGI. The V end was cut by 6 bases, the J end by 7 bases, with 19 bases between. CDR3 amino acids: CASRRFLGTREQYF. In DNA form, the CDR3 reads TGTGCCAGCAGACGCTTCCTGGGCACCAGAGAGCAGTACTTC.

This clone was observed a few times. The CDR3 region has the DNA TGTGCCAGTAGGGGCGGGTCGCACGGTGGTTGGCCCCAGCATTTT. Its translation is CASRGGSHGGWPQHF. The V and J genes are TRBV19 and TRBJ1-5; D uncertain. V was clipped by 6 bases and J by 9 bases, with 21 bases between them. The CDR3 is made up of 15 amino acids. Germline CDR1 LNHDA, CDR2 SQIVND (reference sequence).

This clone showed up just once. The chain carries TRBV29-1 and TRBJ2-2; D not resolved. Trimming took off 6 bases at V and 5 bases at J, with 10 bases between the two ends. There are 12 residues in the CDR3. Germline V lookup: CDR1 SQVTM, CDR2 ANQGSEA. The CDR3 spells CSVPGWTGELFF. The CDR3 DNA reads as TGCAGCGTCCCGGGTTGGACCGGGGAGCTGTTTTTT.

The chain has TRBV7-9 and TRBJ1-4; no clear D. The CDR3 covers 14 residues. Trimming removed 9 bases at V and 8 bases at J, with 19 bases between. In germline, CDR1 is SEHNR, CDR2 FQNEAQ (reference sequence). The CDR3 sequence: CASSPSGVQEKLFF. CDR3 bases: TGTGCCAGTTCGCCCAGCGGGGTTCAGGAAAAACTGTTTTTT.

This clone has just a few counts. The CDR3 DNA sequence: TGTGCCAGCAGCCAAATAACAGGCTACACTGAAGCTTTCTTT. Translating gives CASSQITGYTEAFF. The J gene is TRBJ1-1, the V gene TRBV7-2; D might be TRBD1 (5 bases). Germline V CDR1 and CDR2: SGHTA, FQGNSA. The CDR3 runs 14 residues. V lost 5 bases to trimming and J lost 3 bases, with 13 bases between them.

Only a few counts were recorded for this clone. The rearrangement links TRBV18 to TRBJ2-5; TRBD2 agrees at 11 bases. V trimming: 4 bases; J trimming: 7 bases; junction bases outside the gene matches: 8. Germline CDR1 is KGHSH and CDR2 is LQKENI. CDR3 length: 15 residues. The CDR3 is CASSLAGGARTTQYF. For the CDR3, the DNA is TGTGCCAGCTCACTAGCGGGGGGGGCACGGACGACCCAGTACTTC.

The chain links TRBV7-9 to TRBJ2-7; D is unclear. Trimming shortened V by 4 bases and J by 0 bases, and 7 bases separated the two germline ends. The germline CDR1 and CDR2 sequences are SEHNR and FQNEAQ (reference sequence). This CDR3 contains 13 residues. DNA of the CDR3: TGTGCCAGCAGCTATGGGCCCTCCTACGAGCAGTACGTC. This sequence encodes CASSYGPSYEQYV.

This clone came up a few times. V is TRBV2 and J is TRBJ1-2, with a possible D match to TRBD1 (5 bases). This CDR3 comprises 10 residues. V was shortened by 6 bases and J by 8 bases, with 7 bases between the two germline ends. Germline values: CDR1 SNHLY, CDR2 FYNNEI. CDR3 nucleotide sequence: TGTGCCAGCAGGGAGGGGGGCTACACCTTC. Translated: CASREGGYTF.

This clone was recorded a few times. The CDR3 bases are TGCGCCAGCAGCTTGGAAGGGGGCGGTGGCAATCAGCCCCAGCATTTT. It specifies CASSLEGGGGNQPQHF. The chain has TRBV5-1 and TRBJ1-5, with TRBD1 matching over 7 bases. CDR3 length: 16 residues. Germline V gives CDR1 SGHRS, CDR2 YFSETQ. The junction had 5 bases not matched to a gene; V was cut back by 0 bases and J by 2 bases.

The chain employs TRBV5-1 and TRBJ2-5, with 11 bases fitting TRBD2. The DNA matches TRBJ2-7 better at its end, which makes the J call doubtful. Germline values: CDR1 SGHRS, CDR2 YFSETQ. This CDR3 has 14 residues. The CDR3 loop reads CASSLTSGGYEQYF. The DNA for the CDR3 is TGCGCCAGCAGCCTCACTAGCGGGGGATACGAGCAGTACTTC.

V is TRBV7-3 and J is TRBJ2-3; a possible D gene is TRBD1 (6 bases). V was pared by 5 bases and J by 2 bases, with 11 bases between. CDR3 length: 14 residues. CDR1 is SGHTA, CDR2 FQGTGA, per germline. CDR3 in amino acids: CASSPGQSTDTQYF. The DNA of the CDR3 is TGTGCCAGCAGCCCCGGACAGTCCACAGATACGCAGTATTTT.

The rearrangement joins TRBV7-8 to TRBJ1-4; D remains ambiguous. Trimming pared 1 base from V and 7 bases from J, leaving 10 bases between. From germline, CDR1 is SGHVS and CDR2 FQNEAQ. The CDR3 length is 14 residues. CDR3 residues: CASSLEARREKLFF. CDR3 nucleotide sequence: TGTGCCAGCAGCTTAGAGGCGCGGCGTGAAAAACTGTTTTTT.

The count of this clone is one. V usage is TRBV9 and J usage is TRBJ2-7; 10 bases align to TRBD1. The CDR3 extends over 17 amino acids. Germline V lookup: CDR1 SGDLS, CDR2 YYNGEE. V lost 4 bases to trimming and J lost 1 base; unmatched junction nucleotides: 11. CDR3 DNA: TGTGCCAGCAGCCATCGGACAGGGGGACTGACTTCCTACGAGCAGTACTTC. Translation: CASSHRTGGLTSYEQYF.

This CDR3 reads CASRSLAASNEQFF. The DNA of the CDR3 is TGTGCCAGCAGATCACTAGCGGCCTCCAATGAGCAGTTCTTC. The rearrangement uses TRBV6-1 and TRBJ2-1, with 8 bases matching TRBD2. V dropped 6 bases and J dropped 6; count of bases not matched to a gene: 7. This CDR3 region has 14 residues. Looked up from germline, CDR1 is MNHNS and CDR2 is SASEGT.

The chain is built from TRBV5-6 and TRBJ2-3; 9 bases map to TRBD1. Germline V gives CDR1 SGHDT, CDR2 YYEEEE. The CDR3 length is 15 residues. V shed 2 bases, J shed 8 bases, and the junction held 9 bases outside the gene matches. In nucleotides, the CDR3 is TGTGCCAGCAGCTTTCCGGGACAGGGAAGAGGTACGCAGTATTTT. Translation: CASSFPGQGRGTQYF.

CDR3 region: CASSLLFSGNTIYF. CDR3 bases: TGTGCCAGCAGCTTACTCTTCTCTGGAAACACCATATATTTT. The V and J genes are TRBV7-2 and TRBJ1-3, with D uncertain. Trimming cost V 2 bases and J 0 bases, with 5 bases left between them. The CDR3 contains 14 residues. The germline V gene has CDR1 SGHTA and CDR2 FQGNSA.

The chain uses TRBV6-6 and TRBJ2-1; TRBD1 matches at 8 bases. Germline V lookup: CDR1 MNHNY, CDR2 SVGAGI (reference sequence). The trim removed 0 bases at V and 10 bases at J, leaving 2 bases unmatched. This CDR3 is built from 13 residues. CDR3 loop: CASSYSQGGEQFF. CDR3 in DNA: TGTGCCAGCAGTTACTCACAGGGGGGCGAGCAGTTCTTC.